This TCR beta chain was sequenced during a study of beta chain features in type 1 diabetes. General observations from the study: Shortening of TCRB CDR3s, moderate but significant, appeared in all four CD4+ subsets of Type 1 diabetes patients. Among type 1 diabetes patients, VDJ junctions had fewer insertions and more deletions. The study left unresolved whether HLA type influences TCRB rearrangement.

Germline V CDR1 and CDR2: SGHVS, FQNEAQ. The V end lost 1 base, the J end lost 6 bases, and 12 bases lay between the germline ends. This CDR3 comprises 14 residues. Reverse transcription of all isolated RNA meant that expressed TCRB transcripts were sequenced. Deep immunoSEQ sequencing covered naive, central memory and regulatory T cell samples. The method was immunoSEQ multiplex PCR; TCRdb's version includes in-frame clones alone and lacks a portion of them. The repertoire holds approximately 730,000 clones, with 13% as singletons. The count of this clone is one. Its antigen is still unknown. The material sequenced was naive CD4+ T cells from blood. The source is a man aged 18 to 29 with type 1 diabetes. The chain combines TRBV7-8 with TRBJ1-1; D gene uncertain. The CDR3 bases are TGTGCCAGCAGCTTAGTCTTGGAGGCCGCTGAAGCTTTCTTT. Its translation: CASSLVLEAAEAFF.